This paragraph covers one T cell receptor beta chain sequence. Method: immunoSEQ multiplex PCR; TCRdb's copy keeps in-frame clones and lacks some. The repertoire holds 190,000 or so clones, with 94% as singletons. The source of the sample is a study of blood T cell repertoires in COVID-19. The CDR3 extends over 15 amino acids. Germline CDR1 reads SNHLY; CDR2 reads FYNNEI. V gave up 4 bases and J gave up 5 bases; unmatched junction bases: 3. Sequenced material: peripheral blood. This TCR came from a man younger than 40 with COVID-19, enrolled during active disease. The V gene is TRBV2, the J gene TRBJ1-5; 12 nucleotides match TRBD1. The CDR3 nucleotides read TGTGCCAGCAGTGGGGGGACAGGGGGCGATCAGCCCCAGCATTTT. Its translation is CASSGGTGGDQPQHF.